The next 27 T cell receptor beta chains were all read from a single sample in a study of blood T cell repertoires in COVID-19. The repertoire was sequenced with immunoSEQ multiplex PCR; TCRdb's copy has only in-frame clones and lacks some. The table shows approximately 200,000 clones, with under 90% occurring only once. Sequenced: peripheral blood. The receptors shown here come from a woman in her fifties or sixties who had recovered from COVID-19.

The CDR3 sequence: CASSGGLHQETQYF. CDR3 in DNA: TGTGCCAGCAGCGGGGGACTCCACCAAGAGACCCAGTACTTC. This chain links TRBV9 with TRBJ2-5; perhaps TRBD2 as D (6 bases). Germline lookup yields CDR1 SGDLS and CDR2 YYNGEE. CDR3 length: 14 residues. V was trimmed by 3 bases and J by 0 bases, leaving 9 bases between them.

V is TRBV2 and J is TRBJ2-2; the match to TRBD2 covers 7 bases. Germline V gene data show CDR1 as SNHLY and CDR2 as FYNNEI. The CDR3 sequence is 14 residues long. Trimming cost V 7 bases and J 1 base; bases outside gene matches: 3. CDR3 sequence (DNA): TGTGCCAGCAATGGCGGGGGGAACACCGGGGAGCTGTTTTTT. Translated: CASNGGGNTGELFF.

The chain combines TRBV7-9 with TRBJ1-2; no firm D call. Trimming removed 6 bases at V and 8 bases at J, with 22 bases between. Germline V gene data show CDR1 as SEHNR and CDR2 as FQNEAQ (reference sequence). The CDR3 consists of 15 residues. CDR3 loop: CASSSSAWRDYGYTF. In DNA form, the CDR3 reads TGTGCCAGCAGTTCGAGCGCATGGAGAGATTACGGCTACACCTTC.

This chain uses TRBV29-1 with TRBJ2-2, with a weak D call TRBD2 (6 bases). V was clipped by 4 bases and J by 1 base, with 10 bases between them. This CDR3 region has 14 residues. CDR1 is SQVTM, CDR2 ANQGSEA, per germline. The CDR3: CSVVGRGNTGELFF. DNA of the CDR3: TGCAGCGTTGTAGGGCGGGGGAACACCGGGGAGCTGTTTTTT.

The J gene is TRBJ2-7, the V gene TRBV9; 7 bases fit TRBD2. The V gene's germline CDR1 is SGDLS and CDR2 YYNGEE. V lost 0 bases to trimming and J lost 1 base; unmatched junction nucleotides: 4. The CDR3 has 15 residues. For the CDR3, the DNA is TGTGCCAGCAGCGTAGCCAGCGGGGCTTCCTACGAGCAGTACTTC. It yields the protein CASSVASGASYEQYF.

This clone has just one count. The genes are TRBV29-1 and TRBJ2-5, with TRBD2 matching over 15 bases. This CDR3 is 14 amino acids long. Germline CDR1 reads SQVTM; CDR2 reads ANQGSEA. V lost 6 bases and J lost 1; bases outside the gene matches: 0. The CDR3 here is CSVGLAGGQETQYF. As DNA, the CDR3 is TGCAGCGTGGGACTAGCGGGGGGCCAAGAGACCCAGTACTTC. Combining the CDR3 with reference TRBV29-1 and TRBJ2-5 gives the whole variable domain SAVISQKPSRDICQRGTSLTIQCQVDSQVTMMFWYRQQPGQSLTLIATANQGSEATYESGFVIDKFPISRPNLTFSTLTVSNMSPEDSSIYLCSVGLAGGQETQYFGPGTRLLVL.

The chain carries TRBV24-1 and TRBJ2-3; 9 positions match TRBD2. This CDR3 region has 16 residues. Germline V CDR1 and CDR2: KGHDR, SFDVKD. The V segment lost 3 bases and the J segment 0 bases; nucleotides outside the gene matches: 3. Written as DNA, the CDR3 is TGTGCCACCAGTGATACGGCGGGGGGGAGCACAGATACGCAGTATTTT. This encodes CATSDTAGGSTDTQYF.

This chain uses TRBV5-1 with TRBJ1-2, with a weak D call TRBD1 (6 bases). Germline CDR1 reads SGHRS; CDR2 reads YFSETQ. V lost 4 bases and J lost 8, with 18 bases in between. This CDR3 is built from 14 residues. The CDR3 spells CASSPEGGRVGYTF. CDR3 DNA sequence: TGCGCCAGCAGCCCGGAGGGGGGGCGTGTCGGCTACACCTTC. The full variable domain, completed using reference TRBV5-1 and TRBJ1-2, is KAGVTQTPRYLIKTRGQQVTLSCSPISGHRSVSWYQQTPGQGLQFLFEYFSETQRNKGNFPGRFSGRQFSNSRSEMNVSTLELGDSALYLCASSPEGGRVGYTFGSGTRLTVV.

This chain links TRBV5-4 with TRBJ2-7, with 9 bases fitting TRBD1. The CDR3 is 16 residues long. Germline-derived CDR1 and CDR2 are SGHNT and YYREEE (reference sequence). The V and J ends lost 4 bases and 1 base, in that order; junction bases with no gene match: 9. CDR3 loop: CASSQKQGAISYEQYF. The DNA for the CDR3 is TGTGCCAGCAGCCAGAAACAGGGGGCGATATCCTACGAGCAGTACTTC.

The chain is built from TRBV9 and TRBJ2-1, with 13 nucleotides matching TRBD2. Trimming cost V 3 bases and J 4 bases; bases outside gene matches: 7. This CDR3 contains 17 residues. From germline, CDR1 is SGDLS and CDR2 YYNGEE. CDR3 residues: CASSAYLTSGRYNEQFF. The CDR3 region has the DNA TGTGCCAGCAGCGCCTATCTGACTAGCGGGAGGTACAATGAGCAGTTCTTC.

In its sample, this clone was seen once. V usage is TRBV20-1 and J usage is TRBJ1-1, with D perhaps matching TRBD1 (5 bases). This CDR3 has 11 residues. Germline V gene data show CDR1 as DFQATT and CDR2 as SNEGSKA (reference sequence). The ends were cut back, 1 base at V and 7 bases at J, with 7 bases in the middle. CDR3 in DNA: TGCAGTGCTAGAGCAGGGATTGAAGCTTTCTTT. As protein: CSARAGIEAFF.

The V and J genes are TRBV6-2 or TRBV6-3 and TRBJ1-2, with D possibly being TRBD1 (6 bases). The CDR3 spans 13 residues. Trimming stripped 2 bases from V and 8 bases from J, with 12 bases between. Germline V lookup: CDR1 MNHEY, CDR2 SVGEGT. Written as DNA, the CDR3 is TGTGCCAGCAGTTACGGCCAGGGGCGAGGCTACACCTTC. Protein sequence: CASSYGQGRGYTF.

This clone was seen just once. V is TRBV10-3 and J is TRBJ2-7; D might be TRBD2 (5 bases). This CDR3 has 14 residues. Germline values: CDR1 ENHRY, CDR2 SYGVKD. The V end was cut by 2 bases, the J end by 1 base, with 9 bases between. For the CDR3, the DNA is TGTGCCATCAGTGAGATCCGGGGATCCTACGAGCAGTACTTC. Amino acid sequence: CAISEIRGSYEQYF.

The gene calls are TRBV7-2 and TRBJ2-5; the match to TRBD2 covers 7 bases. The CDR3 runs 12 residues. V shed 5 bases, J shed 3 bases, and the junction held 0 bases outside the gene matches. Germline V gene sequence: CDR1 SGHTA, CDR2 FQGNSA. The CDR3 region is CASSRGEETQYF. The CDR3 DNA is TGTGCCAGCAGCCGGGGGGAAGAGACCCAGTACTTC.

The rearrangement uses TRBV5-1 and TRBJ2-7; 11 bases align to TRBD1. Germline values: CDR1 SGHRS, CDR2 YFSETQ. CDR3 length: 17 residues. Trimming removed 3 bases from V and 3 bases from J; junction bases left unmatched: 11. The CDR3 region has the DNA TGCGCCAGCAGCTCTGTGACGAGGGGGACAGGGGGCTACGAGCAGTACTTC. Protein: CASSSVTRGTGGYEQYF.

The V call is TRBV4-1, the J call TRBJ1-5; 8 positions match TRBD1. Germline values: CDR1 MGHRA, CDR2 YSYEKL. CDR3 size: 18 residues. Trimming removed 1 base from V and 0 bases from J; junction bases left unmatched: 8. CDR3 sequence reads: CASSQGPGQVYSNQPQHF. CDR3 DNA sequence: TGCGCCAGCAGCCAAGGCCCGGGACAGGTATATAGCAATCAGCCCCAGCATTTT.

The chain recombines TRBV5-5 with TRBJ2-5; 7 positions match TRBD2. The CDR3 has 14 residues. The trim removed 4 bases at V and 4 bases at J, leaving 7 bases unmatched. Per the germline V gene, CDR1 is SGHKS and CDR2 is YYEKEE (reference sequence). As DNA, the CDR3 is TGTGCCAGCAGCATGAGCGGGGCCCTAGAGACCCAGTACTTC. Its translation: CASSMSGALETQYF.

This chain joins TRBV4-1 and TRBJ2-7, with TRBD2 identical over 7 bases. The CDR3 runs to 14 residues. The germline gives CDR1 MGHRA, CDR2 YSYEKL. After removal of 3 bases from V and 3 bases from J, the junction contained 5 bases not matched to a gene. CDR3 bases: TGCGCCAGCAGCCATGGGGAGGGGCTCTACGAGCAGTACTTC. Translating gives CASSHGEGLYEQYF.

V and J are TRBV11-1 and TRBJ2-3, with 7 bases identical to TRBD1. Germline assignment: CDR1 SGHAT and CDR2 FQDESV (reference sequence). V was clipped by 8 bases and J by 7 bases; unmatched bases: 9. The CDR3 covers 13 residues. CDR3: CASGENRGYTQYF. DNA for the CDR3: TGTGCCAGCGGAGAAAACAGGGGCTATACGCAGTATTTT.

V usage is TRBV15 and J usage is TRBJ1-5, with D perhaps matching TRBD1 (5 bases). The CDR3 is 13 amino acids. Germline V CDR1 and CDR2: LNHNV, YYDKDF (reference sequence). Trimming removed 7 bases at V and 3 bases at J, with 10 bases between. The CDR3 DNA is TGTGCCACCACCGAGGGACTCAATCAGCCCCAGCATTTT. Translating it yields CATTEGLNQPQHF.

This clone was detected once. V and J are TRBV3-1 (or the pseudogene TRBV3-2) and TRBJ2-7; possibly TRBD2 for D (5 bases). Per the germline V gene, CDR1 is LGHDT and CDR2 is YNNKEL (reference sequence). The CDR3 has 15 amino acids. Trimming shortened V by 5 bases and J by 12 bases, and 26 bases separated the two germline ends. This CDR3 reads CASSSVLSGSSFRYF. The CDR3 region has the DNA TGTGCCAGCAGCTCCGTACTGAGCGGATCCTCCTTTAGGTACTTC.

The V call is TRBV6-5, the J call TRBJ1-1; D is undetermined. V lost 0 bases to trimming and J lost 1 base, with 6 bases between them. The CDR3 runs 14 residues. Germline assignment: CDR1 MNHEY and CDR2 SVGAGI. In nucleotides, the CDR3 is TGTGCCAGCAGTTACTCGATAGCGAACACTGAAGCTTTCTTT. Residues: CASSYSIANTEAFF.

In DNA, the CDR3 is TGTGCCAGCTCCGAAGGGGGTAGCGGGGGTTCCTACGAGCAGTACTTC. This sequence encodes CASSEGGSGGSYEQYF. This chain joins TRBV7-9 and TRBJ2-7, with 9 nucleotides matching TRBD2. Losses at the gene ends were 8 bases for V and 1 base for J; bases not matched to a gene: 12. Germline V CDR1 and CDR2: SEHNR, FQNEAQ (reference sequence). This CDR3 is built from 16 residues. Full variable domain (missing parts from reference TRBV7-9 and TRBJ2-7): DTGVSQNPRHKITKRGQNVTFRCDPISEHNRLYWYRQTLGQGPEFLTYFQNEAQLEKSRLLSDRFSAERPKGSFSTLEIQRTEQGDSAMYLCASSEGGSGGSYEQYFGPGTRLTVT.

This chain uses TRBV18 with TRBJ2-7; weak D call: TRBD1 (5 bases). CDR1 KGHSH and CDR2 LQKENI come from the germline V gene. Trimming took off 8 bases at V and 6 bases at J, with 17 bases between the two ends. The CDR3 has 13 amino acids. DNA of the CDR3: TGTGCCAGCGTCCAGGGAACGGACGGCGAGCAGTACTTC. It is translated as CASVQGTDGEQYF.

This chain uses TRBV10-3 with TRBJ1-1; 8 nucleotides agree with TRBD1. In germline, CDR1 is ENHRY, CDR2 SYGVKD. The J segment lost 7 bases and the V segment lost 0 bases, leaving 4 bases of the junction unmatched. The CDR3 runs 14 residues. CDR3 residues: CAISESRTGIEAFF. CDR3 nucleotides: TGTGCCATCAGTGAGTCCCGGACAGGGATTGAAGCTTTCTTT.

In its sample, this clone was seen a few times. The chain has TRBV5-1 and TRBJ2-1; D gene uncertain. V was clipped by 0 bases and J by 0 bases, with 7 bases between them. The CDR3 spans 15 residues. In germline, CDR1 is SGHRS, CDR2 YFSETQ. Written as DNA, the CDR3 is TGCGCCAGCAGCTTGGTTGCGATCTCCTACAATGAGCAGTTCTTC. It codes for CASSLVAISYNEQFF.

As concerns this clone: Other DNA sequences within the sample encode an identical CDR3. The CDR3 is CASSSGTSPDTQYF. The DNA of the CDR3 is TGTGCCAGCAGCTCCGGGACTAGTCCGGATACGCAGTATTTT. The chain joins TRBV7-3 to TRBJ2-3, with TRBD2 matching over 8 bases. The CDR3 spans 14 residues. Germline V gene data show CDR1 as SGHTA and CDR2 as FQGTGA. V was clipped by 4 bases and J by 6 bases; unmatched bases: 6.